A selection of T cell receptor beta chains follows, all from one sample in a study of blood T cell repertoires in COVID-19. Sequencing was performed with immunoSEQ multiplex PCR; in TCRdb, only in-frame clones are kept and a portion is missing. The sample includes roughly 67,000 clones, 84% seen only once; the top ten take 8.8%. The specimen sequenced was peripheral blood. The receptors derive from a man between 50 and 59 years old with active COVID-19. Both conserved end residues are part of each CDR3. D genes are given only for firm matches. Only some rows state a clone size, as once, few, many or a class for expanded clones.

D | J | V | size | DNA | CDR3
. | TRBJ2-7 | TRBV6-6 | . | TGTGCCAGCAGTTACGGTCCAGCGGACGCACTCTACGAGCAGTACTTC | CASSYGPADALYEQYF
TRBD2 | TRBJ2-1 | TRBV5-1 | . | TGCGCCAGCAGCTTTCTAGCGGGGGACAATGAGCAGTTCTTC | CASSFLAGDNEQFF
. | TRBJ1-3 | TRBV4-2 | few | TGTGCCAGCAGCCAAGGTGGGGCCCTCTCTGGAAACACCATATATTTT | CASSQGGALSGNTIYF
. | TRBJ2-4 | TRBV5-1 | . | TGCGCCAGCAGCTCGGGCCAGCCGGAGGGCATTCAGTACTTC | CASSSGQPEGIQYF
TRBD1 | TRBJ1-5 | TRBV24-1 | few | TGTGCCACCGGCGGACAGGCTAATCAGCCCCAGCATTTT | CATGGQANQPQHF
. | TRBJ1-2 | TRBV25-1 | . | TGTGCCAGTGGGCTCGGGGGTGGCTACACCTTC | CASGLGGGYTF
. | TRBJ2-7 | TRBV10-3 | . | TGTGCCATCAGTGATCCGGGACATTCCTACGAGCAGTACTTC | CAISDPGHSYEQYF
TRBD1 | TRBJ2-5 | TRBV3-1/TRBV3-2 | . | TGTGCCAGCAGCCAGGGACAGGGGGGAGAAGAGACCCAGTACTTC | CASSQGQGGEETQYF
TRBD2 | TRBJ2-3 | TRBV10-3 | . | TGTGCCATCAGTCTGACTAGCGGGACAGATACGCAGTATTTT | CAISLTSGTDTQYF
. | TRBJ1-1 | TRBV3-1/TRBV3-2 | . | TGTGCCAGCAGCCAACGCTGGGTGGGGGGCACTGAAGCTTTCTTT | CASSQRWVGGTEAFF
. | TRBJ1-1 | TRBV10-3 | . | TGTGCCATCAGTGAGTCACGGGAACACACTGAAGCTTTCTTT | CAISESREHTEAFF
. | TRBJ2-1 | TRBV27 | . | TGTGCCAGCAGTTTTGGACTAAAGCAGTTCTTC | CASSFGLKQFF
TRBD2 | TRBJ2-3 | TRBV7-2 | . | TGTGCCAGCAGCTGGGGGAGTAGCGGGGGCCCTGCAGGTACGCAGTATTTT | CASSWGSSGGPAGTQYF
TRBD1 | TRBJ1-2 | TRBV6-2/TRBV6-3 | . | TGTGCCAGCAGTCAACCGGGACAGGGAGCAACAGGCTACACCTTC | CASSQPGQGATGYTF
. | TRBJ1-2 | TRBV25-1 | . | TGTGCCAGCAGTGCCTTTAGGGGCCAAGGAGCTAACTATGGCTACACCTTC | CASSAFRGQGANYGYTF
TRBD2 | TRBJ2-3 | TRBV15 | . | TGTGCCACCAGCAGAGATTATATGCTAGCGGGGGGCGGAACTTTACTAGGGGGCACAGATACGCAGTATTTT | CATSRDYMLAGGGTLLGGTDTQYF
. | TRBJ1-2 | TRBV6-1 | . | TGTGCCAGCAGTGAAAAGCGGGTTTCTGGCTACACCTTC | CASSEKRVSGYTF
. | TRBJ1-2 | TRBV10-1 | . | TGCGCCAGCAGTACAGGGAAAAACTATGGCTACACCTTC | CASSTGKNYGYTF
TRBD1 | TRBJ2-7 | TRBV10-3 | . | TGTGCCATCAGTGGACAGGGTTTCGACGAGCAGTACTTC | CAISGQGFDEQYF
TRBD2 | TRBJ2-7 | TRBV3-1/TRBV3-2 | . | TGTGCCAGCAGCCCCCAACGGCCTAGCGGTTCCATGGAGCAGTACTTC | CASSPQRPSGSMEQYF
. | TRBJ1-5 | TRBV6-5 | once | TGTGCCAGCGCTGCGTCCAATAGCAATCAGCCCCAGCATTTT | CASAASNSNQPQHF
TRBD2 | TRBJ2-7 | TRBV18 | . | TGTGCCAGCTCATCTAGCGGGAGCGCCTACGAGCAGTACTTC | CASSSSGSAYEQYF
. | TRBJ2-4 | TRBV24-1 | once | TGTGCCACCAGTGACAGTAAACCCAAAAACATTCAGTACTTC | CATSDSKPKNIQYF
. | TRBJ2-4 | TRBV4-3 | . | TGCGCCAGCAGCCTAATAGGGGGGGGACTACAGTACTTC | CASSLIGGGLQYF
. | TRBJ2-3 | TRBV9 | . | TGTGCCAGCAGCGTAGGTGGGAGTGGGGCAGATACGCAGTATTTT | CASSVGGSGADTQYF
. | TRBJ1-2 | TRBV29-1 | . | TGCAGCGTCGTTGACACGTATGGCTACACCTTC | CSVVDTYGYTF
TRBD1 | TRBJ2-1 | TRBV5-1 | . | TGCGCCAGCAGCCGCATCTACAGGGGGGACAATGAGCAGTTCTTC | CASSRIYRGDNEQFF
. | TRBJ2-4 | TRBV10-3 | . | TGTGCCATCAGTGACCCTATGGCCAAAAACATTCAGTACTTC | CAISDPMAKNIQYF
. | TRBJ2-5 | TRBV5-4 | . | TGTGCCAGCAGTCCAGGAGGCCAAGAGACCCAGTACTTC | CASSPGGQETQYF
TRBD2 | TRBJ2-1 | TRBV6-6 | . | TGTGCCAGCAGGCCCCCACTAGCGGGAGATCGAAATGAGCAGTTCTTC | CASRPPLAGDRNEQFF
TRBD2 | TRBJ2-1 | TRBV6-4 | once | TGTGCCAGCAGAAAGTTCGGGACTAGCAATGAGCAGTTCTTC | CASRKFGTSNEQFF
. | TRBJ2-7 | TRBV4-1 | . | TGCGCCAGCAGCCACGGCCCTAGTAGCGAGCAGTACTTC | CASSHGPSSEQYF
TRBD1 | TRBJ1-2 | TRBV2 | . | TGTGCCAGCAGTGAAGCGACGCCGACAGGGGGCTATGGCTACACCTTC | CASSEATPTGGYGYTF
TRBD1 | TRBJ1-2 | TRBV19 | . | TGTGCCAGCAGACAGGGGGCTGCCTATGGCTACACCTTC | CASRQGAAYGYTF
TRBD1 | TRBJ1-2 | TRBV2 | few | TGTGCCAGCAGCTCCCGGGACAGGGGTAACTATGGCTACACCTTC | CASSSRDRGNYGYTF
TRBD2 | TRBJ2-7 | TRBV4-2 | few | TGTGCCAGCAGCCAAGACTTGCGGGGGATGGGCGAGCAGTACTTC | CASSQDLRGMGEQYF
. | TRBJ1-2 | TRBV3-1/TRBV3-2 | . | TGTGCCAGCAGCCACCTCCGTAACTATGGCTACACCTTC | CASSHLRNYGYTF
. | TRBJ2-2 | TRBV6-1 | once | TGTGCCAGCAGTGAATCGACGACTACAGGGGAGCTGTTTTTT | CASSESTTTGELFF
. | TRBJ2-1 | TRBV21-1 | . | TGTGCCAGCACCCCAGGGGAGTACGAGCAGTTCTTC | CASTPGEYEQFF
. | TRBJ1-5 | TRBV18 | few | TGTGCCAGCTCACCAATCAACTATGGCAATCAGCCCCAGCATTTT | CASSPINYGNQPQHF
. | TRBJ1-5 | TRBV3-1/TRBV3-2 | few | TGTGCCAGCAGCCAAGATTACCCCGGGGTCGATCAGCCCCAGCATTTT | CASSQDYPGVDQPQHF
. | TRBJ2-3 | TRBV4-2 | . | TGTGCCAGCAGCCAGGCCCGCCCTAGCACAGATACGCAGTATTTT | CASSQARPSTDTQYF
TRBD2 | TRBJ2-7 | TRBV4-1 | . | TGCGCCAGCAGCCCGTTAGCGGGAGGGCCCTACGAGCAGTACTTC | CASSPLAGGPYEQYF
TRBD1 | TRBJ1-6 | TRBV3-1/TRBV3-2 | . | TGTGCCAGCAGCCTAAACAGGGGTTCTAATTCACCCCTCCACTTT | CASSLNRGSNSPLHF
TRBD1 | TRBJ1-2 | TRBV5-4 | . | TGTGCCAGCAGCTTGGCTCCCCAGGGGGATGGCTACACCTTC | CASSLAPQGDGYTF
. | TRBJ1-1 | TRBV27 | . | TGTGCCAGCAGTGTCCTTGTGGGACAAGAAGCTTTCTTT | CASSVLVGQEAFF
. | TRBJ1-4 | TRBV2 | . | TGTGCCAGCAGTCCCAATGGGAGGGAAAAACTGTTTTTT | CASSPNGREKLFF
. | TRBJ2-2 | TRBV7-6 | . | TGTGCCAGCAGCTATCTTTACACCGGGGAGCTGTTTTTT | CASSYLYTGELFF